This T cell receptor beta chain was profiled in a study of blood T cell repertoires in COVID-19. Generated by immunoSEQ multiplex PCR, the TCRdb table keeps only in-frame clones and is missing some. The sample has fewer than 140,000 clones; around 78% are singletons. Material: peripheral blood. This TCR was sampled from a man older than 75 with COVID-19, enrolled during active disease.

This chain's CDR3 is CATSRDRFGGYTF. CDR3 coding DNA: TGTGCCACCAGCAGAGATCGATTCGGTGGCTACACCTTC. The rearrangement joins TRBV15 to TRBJ1-2; D is ambiguous. This CDR3 has 13 amino acids. V lost 0 bases, J lost 7 bases, and 9 bases lay in between. CDR1 and CDR2 (germline): LNHNV, YYDKDF (reference sequence).